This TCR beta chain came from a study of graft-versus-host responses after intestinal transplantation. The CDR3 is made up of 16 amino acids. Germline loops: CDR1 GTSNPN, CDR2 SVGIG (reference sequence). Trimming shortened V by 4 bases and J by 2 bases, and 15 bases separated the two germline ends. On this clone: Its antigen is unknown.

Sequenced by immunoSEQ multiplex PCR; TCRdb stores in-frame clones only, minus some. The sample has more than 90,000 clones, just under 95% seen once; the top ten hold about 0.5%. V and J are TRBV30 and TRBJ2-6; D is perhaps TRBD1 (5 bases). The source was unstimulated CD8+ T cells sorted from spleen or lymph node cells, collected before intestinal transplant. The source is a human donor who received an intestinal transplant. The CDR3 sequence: CAWNILDMAGANVLTF. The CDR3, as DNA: TGTGCCTGGAATATACTGGACATGGCTGGGGCCAACGTCCTGACTTTC.